A single sample gave rise to the 4 T cell receptor beta chains below, sequenced in a study of cytomegalovirus exposure and HLA in healthy donors. 13 Jbeta primers and 60 Vbeta primers were used for the PCR. Profiled with immunoSEQ multiplex PCR; TCRdb holds only in-frame clones, not every one. The sample records 85,000 to 120,000 clones, around four fifths being singletons. Sequences were obtained from PBMCs. These receptors were taken from a man aged 35 to 55 in good health and CMV-seronegative.

This clone was detected a few times. The chain is built from TRBV18 and TRBJ2-1, with 11 bases lining up with TRBD2. CDR3 length: 16 amino acids. With V trimmed by 3 bases and J by 5 bases, 6 bases remained unmatched. Per the germline V gene, CDR1 is KGHSH and CDR2 is LQKENI. The DNA for the CDR3 is TGTGCCAGCTCACCCCAACTAGCGGGGGAAGACAATGAGCAGTTCTTC. Residues: CASSPQLAGEDNEQFF.

The rearrangement links TRBV2 to TRBJ2-3; no clear D. The V gene's germline CDR1 is SNHLY and CDR2 FYNNEI. The CDR3 extends over 15 amino acids. Trimming left V 2 bases short and J 1 base short, with 10 bases between. The CDR3, as DNA: TGTGCCAGCAGTGAACGGGTGTCTGGCACAGATACGCAGTATTTT. Translation gives CASSERVSGTDTQYF.

This clone was seen a handful of times. The V gene is TRBV4-1, the J gene TRBJ2-1, with 10 bases fitting TRBD2. Germline CDR1 reads MGHRA; CDR2 reads YSYEKL. V was clipped by 1 base and J by 4 bases; unmatched bases: 4. The CDR3 length is 16 residues. The chain's CDR3 is CASSQALAGAYNEQFF. The DNA of the CDR3 is TGCGCCAGCAGCCAAGCTCTAGCGGGGGCATACAATGAGCAGTTCTTC.

The genes are TRBV2 and TRBJ2-3; 7 nucleotides align to TRBD2. Germline CDR1 and CDR2: SNHLY and FYNNEI. The CDR3 runs to 12 residues. V trimming: 8 bases; J trimming: 5 bases; junction bases outside the gene matches: 4. The CDR3 region has the DNA TGTGCCAGCGGGGGGGTGGGAGATACGCAGTATTTT. Translation: CASGGVGDTQYF.